This T cell receptor beta chain was profiled in a study of blood T cell repertoires in COVID-19. Study as a whole: Spain, Italy and the United States supplied samples that represented acute and convalescent COVID-19. Sample material is recorded as cDNA or gDNA derived from T cells, B-cell-depleted T cells, or PBMCs.

This clone came up once. In the original analysis: Reference gene primer amplification in the assay estimated nucleated cell counts. Clones were read by immunoSEQ multiplex PCR, and TCRdb kept only the in-frame ones, dropping some. V, J and clone size were drawn from that table, and D and trimming were deduced from the DNA. The repertoire consists of tens of thousands of clones, with about nine tenths occurring once and the leading ten covering about a fifth. The clonotype originates from a woman between 45 and 60 years old with active or convalescent COVID-19. The sample consisted of peripheral blood.

The DNA for the CDR3 is TGTGCCAGCAGCCAAGATCCTCCAGGGCGGAAACTGTTTTTT. It specifies CASSQDPPGRKLFF. The chain couples TRBV3-1 (or the pseudogene TRBV3-2) to TRBJ1-4, with TRBD1 as a possible D gene (5 bases). This CDR3 contains 14 residues. The V end was cut by 0 bases, the J end by 11 bases, with 13 bases between. Germline V gives CDR1 LGHDT, CDR2 YNNKEL (reference sequence).